Below, 13 T cell receptor beta chains from the same sample are listed, as sequenced in a study of blood T cell repertoires in COVID-19. TCRdb keeps only in-frame clones here, not all; method: immunoSEQ multiplex PCR. This sample carries roughly 99,000 clones, around 90% of them seen once, and the ten largest clones take 1% to 1.5%. Sequencing was performed on peripheral blood. These receptors were collected from a woman in her 30s with acute or convalescent COVID-19.

J is TRBJ1-5 and V is TRBV3-1 (or the pseudogene TRBV3-2); D unresolved. Trimming shortened V by 2 bases and J by 4 bases, and 6 bases separated the two germline ends. Per the germline V gene, CDR1 is LGHDT and CDR2 is YNNKEL (reference sequence). This CDR3 has 13 amino acids. The CDR3 DNA reads as TGTGCCAGCAGCCAAATGACAAATCAGCCCCAGCATTTT. It specifies CASSQMTNQPQHF.

V gene TRBV7-8 combines with J gene TRBJ2-3; TRBD2 aligns across 14 bases. J lost 4 bases, V lost 4 bases, and 4 bases had no gene match. CDR1 is SGHVS, CDR2 FQNEAQ, per germline. The CDR3 extends over 16 amino acids. The CDR3 region has the DNA TGTGCCAGCAGCTCGGGACTAGCGGGAGACGCAGATACGCAGTATTTT. It codes for CASSSGLAGDADTQYF.

V usage is TRBV5-1 and J usage is TRBJ2-1; possible D gene TRBD1, 5 bases. The CDR3 loop spans 11 amino acids. Germline V gene sequence: CDR1 SGHRS, CDR2 YFSETQ. Trimming removed 2 bases at V and 15 bases at J, with 12 bases between. As DNA, the CDR3 is TGCGCCAGCAGCTTAGGGGAAAGGTGGTTCTTC. It translates to CASSLGERWFF.

The gene calls are TRBV4-3 and TRBJ1-2, with D possibly being TRBD1 (5 bases). The CDR3 totals 14 residues. The V gene's germline CDR1 is LGHNA and CDR2 YSLEER. V lost 3 bases and J 6 bases, leaving 14 bases between the germline ends. CDR3 loop: CASSHGTLRDGYTF. CDR3 sequence (DNA): TGCGCCAGCAGCCACGGGACTCTAAGGGATGGCTACACCTTC.

This clone was observed a single time. This CDR3 is CASSPGQGARMDTEAFF. The CDR3, as DNA: TGCGCCAGCAGCCCCGGACAGGGGGCGCGGATGGACACTGAAGCTTTCTTT. The chain combines TRBV4-1 with TRBJ1-1; 11 bases map to TRBD1. Germline CDR1 MGHRA, CDR2 YSYEKL. V was pared by 4 bases and J by 3 bases, with 10 bases of the junction left unmatched. This CDR3 has 17 residues.

A single count supports this clone. The chain has TRBV4-3 and TRBJ2-7; 8 nucleotides agree with TRBD2. Germline trimming cut 0 bases from V and 5 bases from J; bases unmatched to any gene: 12. Germline V gene sequence: CDR1 LGHNA, CDR2 YSLEER. The CDR3 runs 17 residues. CDR3 in amino acids: CASSQEAAAGEENEQYF. The CDR3 DNA reads as TGCGCCAGCAGCCAAGAAGCCGCAGCGGGAGAAGAGAACGAGCAGTACTTC.

V and J are TRBV5-1 and TRBJ1-2; TRBD1 agrees at 7 bases. This CDR3 contains 16 residues. V shed 4 bases, J shed 3 bases, and the junction held 12 bases outside the gene matches. In germline, CDR1 is SGHRS, CDR2 YFSETQ. DNA of the CDR3: TGCGCCAGCAGCGGAACAGCCAGGGGGTCGGACTATGGCTACACCTTC. Protein sequence: CASSGTARGSDYGYTF.

The chain uses TRBV6-2 or TRBV6-3 and TRBJ2-2; perhaps TRBD1 as D (5 bases). Germline V gene sequence: CDR1 MNHEY, CDR2 SVGEGT. This CDR3 is built from 14 residues. Deletions cut 6 bases from V and 7 bases from J, with 15 bases between. The CDR3 DNA is TGTGCCAGCAGCCCATCCAGGGATTTCGGGGAGCTGTTTTTT. Encoded protein: CASSPSRDFGELFF.

The chain is built from TRBV5-4 and TRBJ1-3; D call uncertain. V shed 0 bases and J shed 0 bases, with 7 bases lying between them. The CDR3 contains 15 residues. The germline V gene encodes CDR1 SGHNT and CDR2 YYREEE (reference sequence). CDR3 DNA sequence: TGTGCCAGCAGCTTGGGAGGTGCCTCTGGAAACACCATATATTTT. This translates into CASSLGGASGNTIYF.

This chain connects TRBV28 to TRBJ1-2; no definite D call. Per the germline V gene, CDR1 is MDHEN and CDR2 is SYDVKM. Trimming left V 10 bases short and J 8 bases short, with 11 bases between. CDR3 length: 10 residues. The CDR3 DNA follows: TGTGCCACAAAACGGGTGGGCTACACCTTC. Amino acid sequence: CATKRVGYTF.

V gene TRBV5-1 combines with J gene TRBJ2-7; 9 nucleotides match TRBD1. The junction had 9 bases not matched to a gene; V was cut back by 2 bases and J by 3 bases. This CDR3 is 16 amino acids long. Germline loops: CDR1 SGHRS, CDR2 YFSETQ. For the CDR3, the DNA is TGCGCCAGCAGCTTTACCTCCGGGACAGGGCTCTACGAGCAGTACTTC. This translates into CASSFTSGTGLYEQYF.

This clone was seen just once. The chain links TRBV5-1 to TRBJ1-4; TRBD1 is a possible D gene (5 bases). With 5 bases removed from V and 5 bases from J, the gap between germline ends came to 13 bases. CDR1 is SGHRS, CDR2 YFSETQ, per germline. There are 14 residues in the CDR3. CDR3: CASSIDSPNEKLFF. In DNA form, the CDR3 reads TGCGCCAGCAGTATCGACAGCCCCAATGAAAAACTGTTTTTT.

The chain combines TRBV28 with TRBJ2-2, with 8 nucleotides matching TRBD1. Germline loops: CDR1 MDHEN, CDR2 SYDVKM. V gave up 4 bases and J gave up 1 base; unmatched junction bases: 14. This CDR3 spans 19 amino acids. CDR3 bases: TGTGCCAGCAGTTCTCCGAGACAGGGGTACCGGCAGAACACCGGGGAGCTGTTTTTT. Protein sequence: CASSSPRQGYRQNTGELFF.